Shown below are 13 T cell receptor beta chains from a single sample sequenced in a study of beta chain features in type 1 diabetes. Their antigens remain unidentified. Reverse transcription of all isolated RNA meant that expressed TCRB transcripts were sequenced. Some clones are missing from TCRdb's copy, which holds only in-frame ones; the method was immunoSEQ multiplex PCR. The table records about 160,000 clones, just over 8% of them present only once. Notes on the study in general: People with Type 1 diabetes carried modestly yet significantly shorter TCRB CDR3s in all four CD4+ subsets.

The sample comprised central memory CD4+ T cells from blood. The receptors shown here come from a woman between 18 and 29 years old with type 1 diabetes.

The chain is built from TRBV4-3 and TRBJ1-2; D not certain. V was trimmed by 0 bases and J by 0 bases, leaving 11 bases between them. The germline V gene has CDR1 LGHNA and CDR2 YSLEER. The CDR3 contains 16 residues. The CDR3 region is CASSQEIGLSNYGYTF. The CDR3 nucleotides read TGCGCCAGCAGCCAAGAAATTGGGCTTTCTAACTATGGCTACACCTTC.

Details on this clone: The same CDR3 also results from other DNA sequences found in this sample. This sequence joins TRBV5-1 and TRBJ1-4; possible D gene TRBD1, 6 bases. The V gene's germline CDR1 is SGHRS and CDR2 YFSETQ. The CDR3 runs 14 residues. With 0 bases removed from V and 5 bases from J, the gap between germline ends came to 8 bases. CDR3 residues: CASSLGQENEKLFF. Here the CDR3 DNA reads TGCGCCAGCAGCTTGGGACAGGAAAATGAAAAACTGTTTTTT. Using reference TRBV5-1 and TRBJ1-4 for the parts outside the CDR3, the full variable domain is KAGVTQTPRYLIKTRGQQVTLSCSPISGHRSVSWYQQTPGQGLQFLFEYFSETQRNKGNFPGRFSGRQFSNSRSEMNVSTLELGDSALYLCASSLGQENEKLFFGSGTQLSVL.

The chain combines TRBV5-1 with TRBJ2-7; the match to TRBD2 covers 9 bases. CDR3 length equals 15 residues. The trim removed 5 bases at V and 5 bases at J, leaving 11 bases unmatched. Looked up from germline, CDR1 is SGHRS and CDR2 is YFSETQ. This CDR3 reads CASSTPGLAGHEQYF. CDR3 DNA: TGCGCCAGCAGTACACCGGGACTAGCTGGCCACGAGCAGTACTTC. Supplemented by reference TRBV5-1 and TRBJ2-7, the full variable domain reads KAGVTQTPRYLIKTRGQQVTLSCSPISGHRSVSWYQQTPGQGLQFLFEYFSETQRNKGNFPGRFSGRQFSNSRSEMNVSTLELGDSALYLCASSTPGLAGHEQYFGPGTRLTVT.

The table lists this clone with a few counts. The chain combines TRBV10-3 with TRBJ2-5; D is perhaps TRBD2 (5 bases). V shed 4 bases and J shed 7 bases, with 10 bases lying between them. The V gene's germline CDR1 is ENHRY and CDR2 SYGVKD. This CDR3 is built from 12 residues. The CDR3: CAISVEGATQYF. CDR3 DNA sequence: TGTGCCATCAGTGTCGAGGGTGCGACCCAGTACTTC.

This clone showed up many times. This sequence joins TRBV2 and TRBJ2-7; the D is unclear. V lost 7 bases, J lost 2 bases, and 12 bases lay in between. This CDR3 has 13 amino acids. Looked up from germline, CDR1 is SNHLY and CDR2 is FYNNEI. The CDR3 protein is CASNGVFTYEQYF. CDR3 nucleotide sequence: TGTGCCAGCAACGGAGTCTTCACCTACGAGCAGTACTTC.

The sample holds a few counts of this clone. The chain recombines TRBV11-2 with TRBJ2-3; D is possibly TRBD2 (8 bases). V lost 1 base and J 6 bases, leaving 23 bases between the germline ends. CDR3 length: 18 amino acids. Germline V gene sequence: CDR1 SGHAT, CDR2 FQNNGV. CDR3 amino acids: CASSLVWDTGLGGDTQYF. The CDR3 DNA is TGTGCCAGCAGCTTAGTGTGGGACACGGGACTAGGGGGCGATACGCAGTATTTT.

The gene calls are TRBV10-2 and TRBJ2-2; D not resolved. Trimming removed 10 bases from V and 5 bases from J, with 8 bases in between. The CDR3 spans 11 residues. The germline V gene encodes CDR1 WSHSY and CDR2 SAAADI. The chain's CDR3 is CATRTTGELFF. CDR3 nucleotide sequence: TGCGCCACTAGAACGACCGGGGAGCTGTTTTTT.

The chain combines TRBV28 with TRBJ1-4; tentative D call: TRBD1 (6 bases). Trimming removed 4 bases from V and 8 bases from J, with 8 bases in between. Germline CDR1 reads MDHEN; CDR2 reads SYDVKM. The CDR3 contains 12 residues. The CDR3 reads CASSWTAEKLFF. The CDR3 DNA reads as TGTGCCAGCAGTTGGACAGCGGAAAAACTGTTTTTT.

This clone appeared a few times. V is TRBV29-1 and J is TRBJ2-1; D is undetermined. This CDR3 has 14 residues. V lost 0 bases, J lost 5 bases, and 11 bases lay in between. Germline lookup yields CDR1 SQVTM and CDR2 ANQGSEA. The CDR3 coding sequence is TGCAGCGTTGAAGATCTGAGAACAGACAATGAGCAGTTCTTC. Translated, it gives CSVEDLRTDNEQFF.

DNA for the CDR3: TGTGCCAGCAGTGGACAGGGGGTCAGCAATCAGCCCCAGCATTTT. This gives the protein CASSGQGVSNQPQHF. The genes are TRBV2 and TRBJ1-5; 9 nucleotides agree with TRBD1. Germline loops: CDR1 SNHLY, CDR2 FYNNEI. The CDR3 has 15 residues. V lost 4 bases to trimming and J lost 1 base; unmatched junction nucleotides: 2. The complete variable domain, with remaining parts taken from reference TRBV2 and TRBJ1-5, reads EPEVTQTPSHQVTQMGQEVILRCVPISNHLYFYWYRQILGQKVEFLVSFYNNEISEKSEIFDDQFSVERPDGSNFTLKIRSTKLEDSAMYFCASSGQGVSNQPQHFGDGTRLSIL.

The chain joins TRBV28 to TRBJ2-6, with 9 positions matching TRBD2. V dropped 8 bases and J dropped 4; count of bases not matched to a gene: 12. The CDR3 length is 17 residues. CDR1 is MDHEN and CDR2 is SYDVKM in the germline V gene. The chain's CDR3 is CASGLASGNSGANVLTF. In DNA form, the CDR3 reads TGTGCCAGCGGGTTGGCTAGCGGGAACTCAGGGGCCAACGTCCTGACTTTC.

This clone was observed many times. V is TRBV7-8 and J is TRBJ2-3, with D maybe TRBD1 (6 bases). The CDR3 totals 13 residues. V lost 4 bases, J lost 4 bases, and 9 bases lay in between. Germline assignment: CDR1 SGHVS and CDR2 FQNEAQ. The CDR3 spells CASSSQGPDTQYF. Here the CDR3 DNA reads TGTGCCAGCAGCTCACAGGGCCCAGATACGCAGTATTTT.

This sequence joins TRBV5-1 and TRBJ2-7; tentatively, D is TRBD1 (5 bases). V gave up 0 bases and J gave up 0 bases, with 7 bases separating them. There are 14 residues in the CDR3. Looked up from germline, CDR1 is SGHRS and CDR2 is YFSETQ. The chain's CDR3 is CASSLEQASYEQYF. In DNA, the CDR3 is TGCGCCAGCAGCTTGGAACAGGCCTCCTACGAGCAGTACTTC.